The next 26 T cell receptor beta chains were all read from a single sample in a study of T cells in Graves' hyperthyroidism and ophthalmopathy. RNA transcripts served as the template for amplifying TCR beta CDR3 regions. The HTBI primer set served for first-round RT-PCR of the TCR CDR3. Each CDR3 protein gets one entry after TCRdb re-called the multiplex PCR reads with MiXCR. Of over 300,000 distinct CDR3 sequences in the sample, more than 11% were seen once. Sequences were obtained from blood. The receptors derive from a woman aged 55 to 70 with Graves' hyperthyroidism.

This clonotype was seen a few times. The CDR3 DNA reads as TGTGCCAGCATGAGGGGTCCGAGCTCCTACAATGAGCAGTTCTTC. Its translation: CASMRGPSSYNEQFF. The V call is TRBV2, the J call TRBJ2-1; D may be TRBD1 or TRBD2 (5 bases each). V dropped 7 bases and J dropped 0 bases, with 13 bases sitting between them. This CDR3 spans 15 amino acids. The germline CDR1 and CDR2 sequences are SNHLY and FYNNEI.

This clonotype has only a few counts. The chain carries TRBV7-9 and TRBJ2-1, with 8 bases lining up with TRBD1. The V segment lost 5 bases and the J segment 0 bases; nucleotides outside the gene matches: 6. Looked up from germline, CDR1 is SEHNR and CDR2 is FQNEAQ (reference sequence). This CDR3 region has 16 residues. The CDR3 DNA is TGTGCCAGCAGCGGACAGGGCCCAAACTCCTACAATGAGCAGTTCTTC. It translates to CASSGQGPNSYNEQFF.

The rearrangement links TRBV13 to TRBJ2-1; D unresolved. From germline, CDR1 is PRHDT and CDR2 FYEKMQ (reference sequence). The V gene lost 1 base and the J gene lost 5 bases, with 12 bases spanning the gap. This CDR3 comprises 15 residues. The CDR3 DNA sequence: TGTGCCAGCAGCTTAGAAGGGAATCGAAACAATGAGCAGTTCTTC. Protein: CASSLEGNRNNEQFF.

This clonotype was seen at least ten times. The chain carries TRBV12-3 or TRBV12-4 and TRBJ2-2; D not resolved. V gave up 3 bases and J gave up 6 bases, with 8 bases separating them. This CDR3 is built from 13 residues. Written as DNA, the CDR3 is TGTGCCAGCAGTTTCTCAGTATCCGGGGAGCTGTTTTTT. This codes for CASSFSVSGELFF.

This chain connects TRBV6-1 to TRBJ1-1; D is perhaps TRBD1 (5 bases). Trimming pared 7 bases from V and 1 base from J, leaving 16 bases between. Germline V gene sequence: CDR1 MNHNS, CDR2 SASEGT. This CDR3 has 15 amino acids. CDR3 nucleotide sequence: TGTGCCAGCATACGGGGCTCCCAGGGGAACACTGAAGCTTTCTTT. Translating gives CASIRGSQGNTEAFF.

This clonotype turned up a few times. This chain joins TRBV30 and TRBJ2-5; a possible D gene is TRBD2 (6 bases). Germline V gene sequence: CDR1 GTSNPN, CDR2 SVGIG (reference sequence). The V gene lost 3 bases and the J gene lost 1 base, with 15 bases spanning the gap. The CDR3 is 15 residues long. CDR3 loop: CAWRAVGGAQETQYF. Written as DNA, the CDR3 is TGTGCCTGGAGAGCAGTAGGCGGGGCCCAAGAGACCCAGTACTTC.

This clonotype was counted ten times or more. V is TRBV2 and J is TRBJ1-1; no reliable D call. The CDR3 totals 12 residues. V was shortened by 10 bases and J by 6 bases, with 15 bases between the two germline ends. CDR1 and CDR2 (germline): SNHLY, FYNNEI. Here the CDR3 reads CATTDLYPEAFF. DNA for the CDR3: TGTGCCACCACTGACCTTTATCCTGAAGCTTTCTTT.

The V and J genes are TRBV6-2 or TRBV6-3 and TRBJ2-3; 7 bases line up with TRBD1. With 4 bases clipped from V and 3 bases from J, the junction kept 10 bases outside the gene matches. This CDR3 is 16 amino acids long. Germline CDR1 is MNHEY and CDR2 is SVGEGT. Here the CDR3 reads CASSSRDSLGTDTQYF. The CDR3 DNA reads as TGTGCCAGCAGTTCCAGGGACAGTCTCGGTACAGATACGCAGTATTTT.

To note about this clonotype: A much larger clonotype is one base distant, so this may be a read error. The chain recombines TRBV5-1 with TRBJ2-1; 8 nucleotides match TRBD2. Germline-derived CDR1 and CDR2 are SGHRS and YFSETQ. CDR3 length: 14 residues. V lost 5 bases, J lost 7 bases, and 8 bases stayed unmatched. CDR3 sequence: CASSLRRGENEQFF. DNA for the CDR3: TGCGCCAGCAGTCTGCGGCGGGGGGAGAATGAGCAGTTCTTC. The complete variable domain, with remaining parts taken from reference TRBV5-1 and TRBJ2-1, reads KAGVTQTPRYLIKTRGQQVTLSCSPISGHRSVSWYQQTPGQGLQFLFEYFSETQRNKGNFPGRFSGRQFSNSRSEMNVSTLELGDSALYLCASSLRRGENEQFFGPGTRLTVL.

This clonotype was observed a handful of times. J is TRBJ2-2 and V is TRBV27; D not resolved. The CDR3 extends over 14 amino acids. The germline V and J ends were trimmed by 3 bases and 4 bases, with 9 bases remaining between them. In germline, CDR1 is MNHEY, CDR2 SMNVEV (reference sequence). The CDR3 loop is CASSLRSSTGELFF. For the CDR3, the DNA is TGTGCCAGCAGTTTGAGAAGTTCCACCGGGGAGCTGTTTTTT.

This clonotype was seen repeatedly, ten times or more. J is TRBJ2-2 and V is TRBV18, with D uncertain. Trimming left V 4 bases short and J 6 bases short, with 12 bases between. The CDR3 loop spans 14 amino acids. Germline CDR1 KGHSH, CDR2 LQKENI. The CDR3 spells CASSLSDQAGELFF. The CDR3 DNA reads TGTGCCAGCTCACTGAGTGATCAAGCCGGGGAGCTGTTTTTT.

This clonotype was observed a few times. The J gene is TRBJ1-6, the V gene TRBV7-2; the D is unclear. V was pared by 4 bases and J by 6 bases, with 19 bases between. From germline, CDR1 is SGHTA and CDR2 FQGNSA. The CDR3 contains 17 residues. The CDR3 region has the DNA TGTGCCAGCAGCTCTCCTCGACTTTCCACCTTTAATTCACCCCTCCACTTT. This gives the protein CASSSPRLSTFNSPLHF.

This chain joins TRBV5-1 and TRBJ2-1, with TRBD1 matching over 7 bases. The germline V gene has CDR1 SGHRS and CDR2 YFSETQ. Trimming removed 1 base from V and 5 bases from J; junction bases left unmatched: 6. The CDR3 loop spans 15 amino acids. The CDR3 loop is CASSLRGGLDNEQFF. The CDR3 nucleotides read TGCGCCAGCAGCTTGAGAGGGGGCTTGGACAATGAGCAGTTCTTC. Full variable domain (rest looked up from reference TRBV5-1 and TRBJ2-1): KAGVTQTPRYLIKTRGQQVTLSCSPISGHRSVSWYQQTPGQGLQFLFEYFSETQRNKGNFPGRFSGRQFSNSRSEMNVSTLELGDSALYLCASSLRGGLDNEQFFGPGTRLTVL.

This clonotype was seen only a few times. The rearrangement uses TRBV18 and TRBJ1-2; 7 bases are a match to TRBD1. The CDR3 runs to 16 residues. Germline CDR1 reads KGHSH; CDR2 reads LQKENI. Losses at the gene ends were 1 base for V and 4 bases for J; bases not matched to a gene: 9. This chain's CDR3 is CASSPQSQGDSYGYTF. The CDR3 nucleotides are TGTGCCAGCTCACCACAGTCTCAGGGGGACTCCTATGGCTACACCTTC. The whole variable domain, filled in from reference TRBV18 and TRBJ1-2, reads NAGVMQNPRHLVRRRGQEARLRCSPMKGHSHVYWYRQLPEEGLKFMVYLQKENIIDESGMPKERFSAEFPKEGPSILRIQQVVRGDSAAYFCASSPQSQGDSYGYTFGSGTRLTVV.

This chain uses TRBV7-2 with TRBJ2-1; D is perhaps TRBD2 (5 bases). Trimming cost V 3 bases and J 16 bases, with 19 bases left between them. The CDR3 runs 13 residues. The V gene's germline CDR1 is SGHTA and CDR2 FQGNSA. CDR3 coding DNA: TGTGCCAGCAGCTTGGAGGAGAGCGCCGTTCGCTTCTTC. It codes for CASSLEESAVRFF.

This clonotype was seen many times. This chain joins TRBV6-1 and TRBJ2-7; 8 nucleotides agree with TRBD1. CDR3 length: 14 amino acids. The V and J ends lost 4 bases and 3 bases, in that order; junction bases with no gene match: 5. Germline V CDR1 and CDR2: MNHNS, SASEGT. In DNA, the CDR3 is TGTGCCAGCAGTGTGGAGACAGGGGTCTACGAGCAGTACTTC. Its translation: CASSVETGVYEQYF.

This clonotype has a count of ten or more. The V call is TRBV7-9, the J call TRBJ2-2; TRBD1 is a possible D gene (5 bases). V gave up 5 bases and J gave up 6 bases, with 10 bases separating them. CDR3 length: 13 amino acids. Looked up from germline, CDR1 is SEHNR and CDR2 is FQNEAQ (reference sequence). This chain's CDR3 is CASSRQGPGELFF. CDR3 nucleotides: TGTGCCAGCAGCCGCCAGGGCCCCGGGGAGCTGTTTTTT. The full variable domain, with the rest looked up from reference TRBV7-9 and TRBJ2-2, is DTGVSQNPRHKITKRGQNVTFRCDPISEHNRLYWYRQTLGQGPEFLTYFQNEAQLEKSRLLSDRFSAERPKGSFSTLEIQRTEQGDSAMYLCASSRQGPGELFFGEGSRLTVL.

This clonotype was counted ten times or more. V is TRBV20-1 and J is TRBJ1-1; D is possibly TRBD1 (5 bases). The CDR3 is 12 residues long. Germline lookup yields CDR1 DFQATT and CDR2 SNEGSKA (reference sequence). Trimming cost V 0 bases and J 11 bases, with 13 bases left between them. CDR3 in DNA: TGCAGTGCTAGAGATCAGGACATCTACGCTTTCTTT. It yields the protein CSARDQDIYAFF.

This clonotype was seen ten or more times. The genes are TRBV12-3 or TRBV12-4 and TRBJ2-7; possible D gene TRBD2, 5 bases. Trimming removed 4 bases from V and 5 bases from J, with 15 bases in between. The CDR3 sequence is 14 residues long. As DNA, the CDR3 is TGTGCCAGCAGTTCCCTGAGGGCCCACCACGAGCAGTACTTC. It is translated as CASSSLRAHHEQYF.

The chain has TRBV27 and TRBJ1-1; D may be TRBD1 (5 bases). Trimming removed 5 bases at V and 6 bases at J, with 7 bases between. Germline CDR1 MNHEY, CDR2 SMNVEV (reference sequence). This CDR3 is built from 11 residues. The CDR3 loop is CASSVGAEAFF. DNA for the CDR3: TGTGCCAGCAGTGTGGGGGCTGAAGCTTTCTTT.

This clonotype was seen repeatedly, ten times or more. This chain connects TRBV2 to TRBJ2-1; 11 positions agree with TRBD1. Losses at the gene ends were 4 bases for V and 10 bases for J; bases not matched to a gene: 18. CDR3 length: 18 amino acids. CDR1 SNHLY and CDR2 FYNNEI come from the germline V gene. The CDR3: CASSVVTRDRGSRDEQFF. CDR3 nucleotides: TGTGCCAGCAGTGTGGTAACCAGGGACAGGGGGTCCCGGGACGAGCAGTTCTTC.

This clonotype was seen repeatedly, ten times or more. The rearrangement links TRBV28 to TRBJ2-7; TRBD1 agrees at 8 bases. The germline CDR1 and CDR2 sequences are MDHEN and SYDVKM. Trimming at V came to 5 bases and at J to 1 base, leaving 10 bases not matched to a gene. The CDR3 consists of 16 residues. As DNA, the CDR3 is TGTGCCAGCAGTCCTGCTCCCGGGACAGGATCCTACGAGCAGTACTTC. It translates to CASSPAPGTGSYEQYF.

This chain uses TRBV30 with TRBJ2-7; 8 nucleotides align to TRBD2. V lost 0 bases to trimming and J lost 6 bases; unmatched junction nucleotides: 4. The V gene's germline CDR1 is GTSNPN and CDR2 SVGIG (reference sequence). This CDR3 is 13 amino acids long. The CDR3 bases are TGTGCCTGGAGTGTAGCGGGAGTTCCCGAGCAGTACTTC. It translates to CAWSVAGVPEQYF.

This clonotype was detected many times. V and J are TRBV6-1 and TRBJ2-5; the match to TRBD2 covers 8 bases. Germline V gene sequence: CDR1 MNHNS, CDR2 SASEGT. Trimming cost V 11 bases and J 5 bases; bases outside gene matches: 10. The CDR3 has 13 residues. CDR3 in DNA: TGTGCCTCCGGGCGGGGGGCAGGGGAGACCCAGTACTTC. Protein: CASGRGAGETQYF.

The sample holds a few counts of this clonotype. Germline is not matched at one junction end, which may reflect a read error. V and J are TRBV27 and TRBJ2-7; D is unresolved. The germline CDR1 and CDR2 sequences are MNHEY and SMNVEV (reference sequence). CDR3 length: 13 amino acids. CDR3 bases: TGTGCCGGCAGATCCTCCGTGACGGACGAGCAGTACTTC. It is translated as CAGRSSVTDEQYF.

In its sample, this clonotype was seen many times. A read error may produce the germline difference seen at one junction end. This sequence joins TRBV7-7 and TRBJ2-1, with unresolved D. The CDR3 runs to 15 residues. Germline V gene lookup returns CDR1 SSHAT and CDR2 FNYEAQ (reference sequence). DNA of the CDR3: TGTGCTAGCAGCAAAGGGCTTGACTCCTACAATGAGCAGTTCTTC. Protein: CASSKGLDSYNEQFF.